The 8 T cell receptor beta chains listed next were all sequenced from one sample in a study of blood T cell repertoires in COVID-19. Using immunoSEQ multiplex PCR, the repertoire was profiled, and TCRdb retains in-frame clones only, with some absent. Here the sample spans about 120,000 clones, over 80% being singletons. Input material: peripheral blood. All receptors come from a man aged 25 to 45 with acute or convalescent COVID-19.

This sequence joins TRBV10-3 and TRBJ2-7; D is unclear. Germline values: CDR1 ENHRY, CDR2 SYGVKD. V was shortened by 4 bases and J by 4 bases, with 8 bases between the two germline ends. CDR3 length: 12 amino acids. CDR3 region: CAISGAKYEQYF. In DNA form, the CDR3 reads TGTGCCATCAGTGGGGCTAAGTACGAGCAGTACTTC.

This rearrangement joins TRBV18 to TRBJ2-1; TRBD1 is a possible D gene (5 bases). Per the germline V gene, CDR1 is KGHSH and CDR2 is LQKENI. The V end was cut by 3 bases, the J end by 7 bases, with 13 bases between. CDR3 length equals 14 residues. The CDR3 region has the DNA TGTGCCAGCTCACCCTCCAGGGCGGAGAATGAGCAGTTCTTC. Translated, it gives CASSPSRAENEQFF.

The chain is built from TRBV2 and TRBJ2-2, with a weak D call TRBD2 (6 bases). V gave up 4 bases and J gave up 4 bases, with 22 bases separating them. Germline V gene lookup returns CDR1 SNHLY and CDR2 FYNNEI. The CDR3 consists of 18 residues. The CDR3 loop is CASSAYLRLGGGTGELFF. As DNA, the CDR3 is TGTGCCAGCAGTGCCTATCTCAGACTAGGCGGAGGCACCGGGGAGCTGTTTTTT.

The genes are TRBV15 and TRBJ2-2; 10 bases are a match to TRBD2. Germline CDR1 and CDR2: LNHNV and YYDKDF (reference sequence). There are 18 residues in the CDR3. V was pared by 1 base and J by 0 bases, with 5 bases of the junction left unmatched. CDR3 bases: TGTGCCACCAGCAGAGGTCGAGCGGGAGGGACGAACACCGGGGAGCTGTTTTTT. Translated: CATSRGRAGGTNTGELFF.

This rearrangement joins TRBV15 to TRBJ2-1; D remains ambiguous. V lost 0 bases and J lost 5, with 5 bases in between. Germline V gene sequence: CDR1 LNHNV, CDR2 YYDKDF (reference sequence). There are 13 residues in the CDR3. The DNA of the CDR3 is TGTGCCACCAGCAGAGATCTAAACAATGAGCAGTTCTTC. Protein product: CATSRDLNNEQFF.

V usage is TRBV13 and J usage is TRBJ1-1; a possible D gene is TRBD1 (5 bases). CDR1 and CDR2 (germline): PRHDT, FYEKMQ (reference sequence). Trimming took 11 bases from V and 4 from J, leaving 11 bases between them. This CDR3 region has 11 residues. Written as DNA, the CDR3 is TGTGCCGCGGGGGGGGGCACTGAAGCTTTCTTT. This gives the protein CAAGGGTEAFF.

This sequence joins TRBV5-1 and TRBJ2-2; D gene unclear. CDR3 length equals 15 residues. V shed 4 bases and J shed 7 bases, with 17 bases lying between them. CDR1 and CDR2 from the germline V gene are SGHRS and YFSETQ. The CDR3 sequence is CASSRRQSNGGELFF. The CDR3 nucleotides read TGCGCCAGCAGCCGGCGGCAAAGCAATGGCGGGGAGCTGTTTTTT.

Only one count was recorded for this clone. The chain joins TRBV28 to TRBJ2-5; 8 bases fit TRBD1. CDR3 length: 14 residues. Germline-derived CDR1 and CDR2 are MDHEN and SYDVKM. Germline trimming cut 6 bases from V and 5 bases from J; bases unmatched to any gene: 8. CDR3 coding DNA: TGTGCCAGCAGCGCACCCGGGACAGGCGAGACCCAGTACTTC. Translated: CASSAPGTGETQYF.